The 30 T cell receptor beta chains reported below all come from one sample, sequenced in a study of shared T cell receptors in the human thymus. The method was immunoSEQ multiplex PCR; TCRdb's version includes in-frame clones alone and lacks a portion of them. The top ten hold roughly 0.03% of the sample, which has over 65,000 clones, roughly 95% seen once. Sequencing was performed on thymocytes. These receptors were collected from a human donor.

This clone was detected once. CDR3 DNA: TGTGCCAGCAGCTTGTCCAGGGGTGCCACCGGGGAGCTGTTTTTT. This gives the protein CASSLSRGATGELFF. The gene calls are TRBV5-4 and TRBJ2-2, with D perhaps TRBD1 (6 bases). This CDR3 comprises 15 residues. The V end lost 1 base, the J end lost 4 bases, and 11 bases lay between the germline ends. Germline V lookup: CDR1 SGHNT, CDR2 YYREEE (reference sequence).

The chain is built from TRBV5-1 and TRBJ2-3; D may be TRBD1 (6 bases). The V and J ends lost 3 bases and 0 bases respectively, with 20 bases between them. CDR1 is SGHRS, CDR2 YFSETQ, per germline. This CDR3 comprises 18 residues. The CDR3 loop reads CASSSRPLDRISTDTQYF. CDR3 bases: TGCGCCAGCAGCTCTAGGCCCCTCGACAGGATTAGCACAGATACGCAGTATTTT.

The count of this clone is one. V is TRBV4-3 and J is TRBJ2-5; D might be TRBD1 (6 bases). V lost 2 bases and J lost 1, with 17 bases in between. The CDR3 sequence is 17 residues long. Looked up from germline, CDR1 is LGHNA and CDR2 is YSLEER. CDR3 sequence: CASSQKGTGTFQETQYF. CDR3 DNA sequence: TGCGCCAGCAGCCAAAAAGGGACCGGGACATTCCAAGAGACCCAGTACTTC.

The chain is built from TRBV4-3 and TRBJ2-1, with 10 bases fitting TRBD2. Per the germline V gene, CDR1 is LGHNA and CDR2 is YSLEER. V lost 0 bases and J lost 9; bases outside the gene matches: 11. The CDR3 runs to 17 residues. The CDR3 DNA follows: TGCGCCAGCAGCCAAGACGAGCGGGGGGGCGGTTCCATTGAGCAGTTCTTC. Translating it yields CASSQDERGGGSIEQFF.

The V call is TRBV19, the J call TRBJ2-2; D might be TRBD1 (6 bases). CDR3 size: 14 residues. CDR1 and CDR2 from the germline V gene are LNHDA and SQIVND (reference sequence). Trimming took off 1 base at V and 6 bases at J, with 9 bases between the two ends. The CDR3 sequence is CASSIAGAPGELFF. DNA for the CDR3: TGTGCCAGTAGTATAGCAGGGGCGCCCGGGGAGCTGTTTTTT.

The CDR3 DNA reads as TGTGCCAGCAGCTTAGCTCTGACTAGCGGGGGGTCTCTATACAATGAGCAGTTCTTC. Translating it yields CASSLALTSGGSLYNEQFF. V and J are TRBV7-8 and TRBJ2-1; TRBD2 matches 13 bases. CDR1 SGHVS and CDR2 FQNEAQ come from the germline V gene. CDR3 size: 19 residues. V gave up 0 bases and J gave up 4 bases; unmatched junction bases: 9.

The chain couples TRBV7-2 to TRBJ2-4; 9 bases are a match to TRBD1. The trim removed 5 bases at V and 9 bases at J, leaving 14 bases unmatched. Germline CDR1 is SGHTA and CDR2 is FQGNSA. This CDR3 has 16 amino acids. DNA of the CDR3: TGTGCCAGCAGCGCGTTATCCCGGGACAGGGAGGGCATTCAGTACTTC. This encodes CASSALSRDREGIQYF.

V gene TRBV27 combines with J gene TRBJ1-5; D might be TRBD1 (6 bases). Germline CDR1 and CDR2: MNHEY and SMNVEV (reference sequence). Deletions cut 2 bases from V and 3 bases from J, with 14 bases between. This CDR3 comprises 16 residues. In DNA form, the CDR3 reads TGTGCCAGCAGTTTAGGTCCCAGGGGTACCAATCAGCCCCAGCATTTT. This sequence encodes CASSLGPRGTNQPQHF.

The chain couples TRBV11-2 to TRBJ1-3; D possibly corresponds to TRBD1 (6 bases). V dropped 5 bases and J dropped 4 bases, with 15 bases sitting between them. The germline V gene encodes CDR1 SGHAT and CDR2 FQNNGV. This CDR3 region has 15 residues. Written as DNA, the CDR3 is TGTGCCAGCAGCGTAGGACAGCATTCCGGAAACACCATATATTTT. Protein sequence: CASSVGQHSGNTIYF.

The V gene is TRBV10-3, the J gene TRBJ1-6; possible D gene TRBD1, 6 bases. The CDR3 is made up of 13 amino acids. Trimming removed 6 bases at V and 6 bases at J, with 9 bases between. CDR1 is ENHRY and CDR2 is SYGVKD in the germline V gene. The CDR3: CAISDRTNSPLHF. CDR3 DNA: TGTGCCATCAGCGACAGGACTAATTCACCCCTCCACTTT.

The rearrangement uses TRBV27 and TRBJ1-2; D remains unclear. Germline V gene sequence: CDR1 MNHEY, CDR2 SMNVEV (reference sequence). Deletions cut 2 bases from V and 8 bases from J, with 12 bases between. CDR3 length: 13 residues. CDR3 in amino acids: CASSLDGPGGYTF. The CDR3 nucleotides read TGTGCCAGCAGTTTAGACGGACCGGGGGGCTACACCTTC.

This chain uses TRBV15 with TRBJ2-7; no clear D gene. This CDR3 is 15 amino acids long. The V and J ends lost 0 bases and 2 bases respectively, with 11 bases between them. Germline V gene sequence: CDR1 LNHNV, CDR2 YYDKDF (reference sequence). The CDR3 is CATSRDLRLPYEQYF. The CDR3 DNA sequence: TGTGCCACCAGCAGAGATTTGAGATTACCCTACGAGCAGTACTTC.

This chain links TRBV5-6 with TRBJ1-2; D is perhaps TRBD1 (5 bases). This CDR3 has 14 residues. Germline CDR1 reads SGHDT; CDR2 reads YYEEEE. V was shortened by 1 base and J by 4 bases, with 11 bases between the two germline ends. CDR3 sequence: CASSLLPDSYGYTF. CDR3 coding DNA: TGTGCCAGCAGCTTGCTTCCTGACAGCTATGGCTACACCTTC.

The CDR3 bases are TGTGCCACCAGCAGAGGTGACTATCCGATCACAGATACGCAGTATTTT. Its translation: CATSRGDYPITDTQYF. J is TRBJ2-3 and V is TRBV15, with D maybe TRBD2 (5 bases). Germline V gene data show CDR1 as LNHNV and CDR2 as YYDKDF (reference sequence). Trimming removed 1 base from V and 2 bases from J, with 13 bases in between. This CDR3 region has 16 residues. The variable domain in full, completed from reference TRBV15 and TRBJ2-3, reads DAMVIQNPRYQVTQFGKPVTLSCSQTLNHNVMYWYQQKSSQAPKLLFHYYDKDFNNEADTPDNFQSRRPNTSFCFLDIRSPGLGDTAMYLCATSRGDYPITDTQYFGPGTRLTVL.

The CDR3 loop reads CASSLRLTSGGSSETQYF. The CDR3 DNA is TGTGCCAGCAGCTTACGGTTAACTAGCGGGGGGTCATCAGAGACCCAGTACTTC. The V gene is TRBV7-4, the J gene TRBJ2-5, with 12 nucleotides matching TRBD2. Trimming at V came to 2 bases and at J to 4 bases, leaving 11 bases not matched to a gene. CDR1 SGHVT and CDR2 SQSDAQ come from the germline V gene. This CDR3 region has 18 residues.

V is TRBV4-3 and J is TRBJ1-4; weak D call: TRBD1 (6 bases). The CDR3 sequence is 18 residues long. V was clipped by 1 base and J by 6 bases, with 21 bases between them. Germline V gene lookup returns CDR1 LGHNA and CDR2 YSLEER. CDR3 sequence reads: CASSQVIKGGRLDEKLFF. CDR3 in DNA: TGCGCCAGCAGCCAAGTAATCAAAGGGGGACGGCTTGATGAAAAACTGTTTTTT.

This chain uses TRBV28 with TRBJ2-2; D unclear. This CDR3 is 13 amino acids long. The V and J ends lost 10 bases and 0 bases respectively, with 9 bases between them. The germline V gene has CDR1 MDHEN and CDR2 SYDVKM. CDR3 region: CATHITNTGELFF. The CDR3 coding sequence is TGTGCCACCCATATCACGAACACCGGGGAGCTGTTTTTT.

The CDR3 bases are TGTGCCAGCAGTGAAGGCACAGGGCGTAATTCACCCCTCCACTTT. Protein product: CASSEGTGRNSPLHF. The chain combines TRBV25-1 with TRBJ1-6, with D perhaps TRBD1 (6 bases). The CDR3 loop spans 15 amino acids. Trimming left V 2 bases short and J 6 bases short, with 11 bases between. Germline CDR1 reads MGHDK; CDR2 reads SYGVNS.

This chain links TRBV18 with TRBJ2-2; 7 bases match TRBD1. The CDR3 runs 17 residues. Germline-derived CDR1 and CDR2 are KGHSH and LQKENI. Losses at the gene ends were 3 bases for V and 3 bases for J; bases not matched to a gene: 10. The CDR3 coding sequence is TGTGCCAGCTCACCTAAGGCCGGGACAGAGGACACCGGGGAGCTGTTTTTT. Translated: CASSPKAGTEDTGELFF.

The V gene is TRBV23-1, the J gene TRBJ1-2, with D uncertain. TRBV23-1 is flagged as an ORF with uncertain function. The CDR3 covers 15 residues. V lost 0 bases to trimming and J lost 2 bases, with 10 bases between them. The CDR3 loop reads CASSQSPQPNYGYTF. CDR3 DNA sequence: TGCGCCAGCAGTCAATCGCCACAGCCAAACTATGGCTACACCTTC.

The V and J genes are TRBV7-3 and TRBJ2-1; 12 bases are shared with TRBD2. V lost 5 bases to trimming and J lost 2 bases; unmatched junction nucleotides: 4. Germline CDR1 reads SGHTA; CDR2 reads FQGTGA. This CDR3 has 16 amino acids. The DNA of the CDR3 is TGTGCCAGCAGCCCACGGACTAGCGGGACCTACAATGAGCAGTTCTTC. Protein: CASSPRTSGTYNEQFF.

CDR3 amino acids: CASRTGEANSTDTQYF. As DNA, the CDR3 is TGTGCCAGCAGGACGGGTGAAGCAAATAGCACAGATACGCAGTATTTT. The gene calls are TRBV27 and TRBJ2-3; D gene uncertain. Germline assignment: CDR1 MNHEY and CDR2 SMNVEV (reference sequence). The CDR3 sequence is 16 residues long. Trimming removed 6 bases from V and 0 bases from J, with 16 bases in between.

This clone came up once. J is TRBJ1-4 and V is TRBV7-9, with no clear D. The V end lost 7 bases, the J end lost 14 bases, and 23 bases lay between the germline ends. Per the germline V gene, CDR1 is SEHNR and CDR2 is FQNEAQ (reference sequence). The CDR3 is 14 amino acids. The CDR3: CASTKNKSDKWLFF. The CDR3 DNA reads as TGTGCCAGCACCAAGAATAAATCCGACAAGTGGCTGTTTTTT.

The chain has TRBV12-5 and TRBJ1-4, with D possibly matching TRBD1 (6 bases). The ends were cut back, 0 bases at V and 8 bases at J, with 22 bases in the middle. Germline V gene data show CDR1 as LGHNT and CDR2 as FRNRAP. CDR3 length: 18 residues. CDR3: CASGLVHRGAGVGEKLFF. CDR3 nucleotide sequence: TGTGCTAGTGGTTTGGTACATCGGGGGGCTGGGGTTGGGGAAAAACTGTTTTTT.

The CDR3 protein is CASSESLKVSGGPQHF. The CDR3 nucleotides read TGTGCCAGCAGTGAATCGTTGAAGGTTTCGGGAGGGCCCCAGCATTTT. V usage is TRBV6-1 and J usage is TRBJ1-5, with D unresolved. The V gene's germline CDR1 is MNHNS and CDR2 SASEGT. Trimming shortened V by 2 bases and J by 9 bases, and 20 bases separated the two germline ends. The CDR3 covers 16 residues.

The rearrangement uses TRBV29-1 and TRBJ1-5; D unresolved. Deletions cut 2 bases from V and 6 bases from J, with 23 bases between. The CDR3 is 17 residues long. Germline assignment: CDR1 SQVTM and CDR2 ANQGSEA. This chain's CDR3 is CSVESPGPRGVSQPQHF. CDR3 nucleotide sequence: TGCAGCGTTGAATCTCCGGGCCCTCGAGGAGTAAGTCAGCCCCAGCATTTT.

The genes are TRBV4-1 and TRBJ1-3, with no clear D. V was cut by 1 base and J by 0 bases, with 10 bases left in between. The CDR3 sequence is 16 residues long. CDR1 is MGHRA, CDR2 YSYEKL, per germline. CDR3 sequence reads: CASSQVRVLSGNTIYF. CDR3 coding DNA: TGCGCCAGCAGCCAAGTAAGGGTTCTCTCTGGAAACACCATATATTTT.

The gene calls are TRBV7-6 and TRBJ2-7, with D maybe TRBD1 (6 bases). The CDR3 consists of 15 residues. V lost 4 bases, J lost 2 bases, and 15 bases lay in between. CDR1 and CDR2 (germline): SGHVS, FNYEAQ. The CDR3 sequence: CASSSRQAPTYEQYF. In nucleotides, the CDR3 is TGTGCCAGCAGCTCTAGACAGGCGCCGACCTACGAGCAGTACTTC.

The V call is TRBV27, the J call TRBJ2-5; D gene uncertain. CDR3 length: 13 residues. Germline V gives CDR1 MNHEY, CDR2 SMNVEV (reference sequence). Trimming pared 6 bases from V and 0 bases from J, leaving 8 bases between. CDR3 residues: CASSSPYQETQYF. The CDR3 region has the DNA TGTGCCAGCAGCAGCCCGTACCAAGAGACCCAGTACTTC.

The gene calls are TRBV4-2 and TRBJ2-2, with 7 bases matching TRBD1. Germline V lookup: CDR1 LGHNA, CDR2 YNFKEQ. V trimming: 4 bases; J trimming: 6 bases; junction bases outside the gene matches: 8. The CDR3 is 15 residues long. As DNA, the CDR3 is TGTGCCAGCAGCCCCTTCATACAGGGGCCCGGGGAGCTGTTTTTT. This codes for CASSPFIQGPGELFF.